The 24 T cell receptor beta chains below all came from one sample that was sequenced in a study of shared clonotypes between healthy human individuals. TCRdb's table, derived via immunoSEQ multiplex PCR, lists solely in-frame clones and lacks some. The profile shows about 2 million clones, around 95% of them singletons. The sample was naive CD4+ T cells sorted from blood. Subset noted: CD45RA+ positively selected. Receptor source: a man between 18 and 29 years old in good health.

The rearrangement joins TRBV28 to TRBJ1-2; maybe TRBD1 (6 bases). Germline lookup yields CDR1 MDHEN and CDR2 SYDVKM. Deletions cut 3 bases from V and 8 bases from J, with 13 bases between. The CDR3 extends over 13 amino acids. The CDR3 loop reads CASSFRGFEGYTF. As DNA, the CDR3 is TGTGCCAGCAGTTTTAGGGGGTTTGAGGGCTACACCTTC.

This clone appeared once. V is TRBV2 and J is TRBJ1-2; 7 bases map to TRBD1. Germline V lookup: CDR1 SNHLY, CDR2 FYNNEI. The CDR3 contains 13 residues. The junction had 7 bases not matched to a gene; V was cut back by 8 bases and J by 4 bases. In DNA form, the CDR3 reads TGTGCCAGCTGCGGACAGGCGACCTATGGCTACACCTTC. This encodes CASCGQATYGYTF.

The CDR3 DNA reads TGTGCCAGCAGCTTAGAACGCACCCCGGTGGGTCTCGAGCAGTACTTC. This sequence encodes CASSLERTPVGLEQYF. The chain has TRBV7-2 and TRBJ2-7; D is undetermined. This CDR3 has 16 residues. Germline lookup yields CDR1 SGHTA and CDR2 FQGNSA. Trimming removed 1 base from V and 6 bases from J, with 19 bases in between.

This chain joins TRBV6-5 and TRBJ1-1, with 7 positions matching TRBD1. Germline V gene sequence: CDR1 MNHEY, CDR2 SVGAGI. This CDR3 is built from 15 residues. The V segment lost 5 bases and the J segment 1 base; nucleotides outside the gene matches: 7. CDR3 bases: TGTGCCAGCAGTCGACAGGGTGGTTGGAACACTGAAGCTTTCTTT. Translation gives CASSRQGGWNTEAFF.

On this clone itself: This clone may be a read error of a much larger clone one base away. The same CDR3 arises from other DNA sequences in this sample as well. The chain has TRBV7-2 and TRBJ2-7, with D possibly matching TRBD2 (6 bases). The CDR3 spans 15 residues. Per germline, CDR1 SGHTA and CDR2 FQGNSA. V was clipped by 1 base and J by 0 bases, with 10 bases between them. CDR3 region: CASSLVAGSSYEQYF. The CDR3 bases are TGTGCCAGCAGCTTAGTCGCGGGGAGCTCCTACGAGCAGTACTTC.

This chain connects TRBV5-8 to TRBJ1-4; 8 bases line up with TRBD1. Germline CDR1 is SGHTS and CDR2 is YDEGEE. The V and J ends lost 4 bases and 5 bases, in that order; junction bases with no gene match: 10. The CDR3 sequence is 16 residues long. In DNA form, the CDR3 reads TGTGCCAGCAGCACCGGACAGGGCCTGGGAAATGAAAAACTGTTTTTT. Its translation is CASSTGQGLGNEKLFF.

The gene calls are TRBV5-5 and TRBJ2-1; 10 nucleotides line up with TRBD1. Trimming at V came to 2 bases and at J to 3 bases, leaving 2 bases not matched to a gene. Germline V gene sequence: CDR1 SGHKS, CDR2 YYEKEE (reference sequence). The CDR3 has 15 residues. CDR3 protein: CASSFGTGVYNEQFF. Here the CDR3 DNA reads TGTGCCAGCAGCTTCGGGACAGGGGTCTACAATGAGCAGTTCTTC.

The chain carries TRBV7-2 and TRBJ2-5; D may be TRBD1 (5 bases). The CDR3 length is 13 residues. CDR1 SGHTA and CDR2 FQGNSA come from the germline V gene. Trimming removed 5 bases at V and 2 bases at J, with 9 bases between. The CDR3 nucleotides are TGTGCCAGCAGCAGACAGTTACAAGAGACCCAGTACTTC. This sequence encodes CASSRQLQETQYF.

The chain carries TRBV7-9 and TRBJ2-3, with 11 bases identical to TRBD2. CDR1 is SEHNR, CDR2 FQNEAQ, per germline (reference sequence). The length of the CDR3 is 16 residues. J lost 0 bases, V lost 6 bases, and 5 bases had no gene match. The CDR3 is CASSNGTSGSTDTQYF. The CDR3 DNA sequence: TGTGCCAGCAGTAACGGGACTAGCGGTAGCACAGATACGCAGTATTTT.

The chain couples TRBV28 to TRBJ1-4; D may be TRBD1 (6 bases). From germline, CDR1 is MDHEN and CDR2 SYDVKM. Trimming removed 6 bases from V and 11 bases from J, with 10 bases in between. The length of the CDR3 is 11 residues. This chain's CDR3 is CASRRQEKLFF. For the CDR3, the DNA is TGTGCCAGCAGAAGACAGGAGAAACTGTTTTTT.

V is TRBV6-5 and J is TRBJ1-2; D not certain. V was shortened by 3 bases and J by 8 bases, with 16 bases between the two germline ends. Germline-derived CDR1 and CDR2 are MNHEY and SVGAGI. There are 14 residues in the CDR3. The CDR3 is CASSYSLGPGGYTF. The CDR3 region has the DNA TGTGCCAGCAGTTATAGTCTTGGCCCTGGGGGCTACACCTTC.

The chain employs TRBV11-2 and TRBJ2-7; no firm D call. Germline V gene sequence: CDR1 SGHAT, CDR2 FQNNGV. The CDR3 length is 18 residues. V shed 5 bases and J shed 1 base, with 24 bases lying between them. The chain's CDR3 is CASSPELELLHDSYEQYF. The CDR3 DNA follows: TGTGCCAGCAGCCCGGAGTTAGAATTGCTACACGATTCCTACGAGCAGTACTTC. Filled out from reference TRBV11-2 and TRBJ2-7, the complete variable domain reads EAGVAQSPRYKIIEKRQSVAFWCNPISGHATLYWYQQILGQGPKLLIQFQNNGVVDDSQLPKDRFSAERLKGVDSTLKIQPAKLEDSAVYLCASSPELELLHDSYEQYFGPGTRLTVT.

V is TRBV2 and J is TRBJ2-7; D remains unclear. The CDR3 consists of 13 residues. Germline CDR1 is SNHLY and CDR2 is FYNNEI. V lost 4 bases and J lost 3, with 10 bases in between. The CDR3 sequence: CASSVMPNYEQYF. The CDR3 DNA is TGTGCCAGCAGTGTTATGCCGAACTACGAGCAGTACTTC.

The chain links TRBV13 to TRBJ1-1; 10 bases match TRBD1. V lost 5 bases and J lost 4; bases outside the gene matches: 4. Germline loops: CDR1 PRHDT, CDR2 FYEKMQ (reference sequence). The CDR3 contains 14 residues. The CDR3 sequence is CASSLDRGTTEAFF. The CDR3 coding sequence is TGTGCCAGCAGCCTGGACAGGGGGACCACTGAAGCTTTCTTT.

V usage is TRBV15 and J usage is TRBJ1-6, with TRBD1 matching 8 bases. The V and J ends lost 2 bases and 10 bases, in that order; junction bases with no gene match: 7. Germline CDR1 is LNHNV and CDR2 is YYDKDF (reference sequence). The CDR3 has 15 residues. CDR3 region: CATSRPTGGGSPLHF. The CDR3 region has the DNA TGTGCCACCAGCAGACCTACAGGGGGTGGGTCACCCCTCCACTTT.

This sequence joins TRBV29-1 and TRBJ2-7; tentative D call: TRBD1 (5 bases). The CDR3 has 14 amino acids. Germline V gene lookup returns CDR1 SQVTM and CDR2 ANQGSEA. V was clipped by 6 bases and J by 5 bases, with 20 bases between them. CDR3 nucleotides: TGCAGCGTCCAGCGCCAGACAGCTCGAGACGAGCAGTACTTC. As protein: CSVQRQTARDEQYF.

CDR3 DNA: TGTGCCATCAGTGAGTCGGGACAGGGGGCCTACACCTTC. Protein: CAISESGQGAYTF. This chain links TRBV10-3 with TRBJ1-2; 12 bases fit TRBD1. CDR3 size: 13 residues. Germline V lookup: CDR1 ENHRY, CDR2 SYGVKD. With V trimmed by 0 bases and J by 10 bases, 0 bases remained unmatched.

In DNA form, the CDR3 reads TGCGCCAGCAGCCTAGCTGGCTCTGGAAACACCATATATTTT. Protein: CASSLAGSGNTIYF. The chain employs TRBV4-3 and TRBJ1-3; D uncertain. The V gene's germline CDR1 is LGHNA and CDR2 YSLEER. Trimming cost V 4 bases and J 0 bases, with 7 bases left between them. The CDR3 sequence is 14 residues long.

This chain links TRBV10-1 with TRBJ2-1, with D perhaps being TRBD1 or TRBD2 (6 bases each). Germline CDR1 reads WNHNN; CDR2 reads SYGVQD (reference sequence). Trimming pared 2 bases from V and 8 bases from J, leaving 16 bases between. This CDR3 has 15 amino acids. The CDR3 DNA follows: TGCGCCAGCAGTGAGGACCGGGGGCGTGTGGATGAGCAGTTCTTC. It specifies CASSEDRGRVDEQFF.

A remark on this clone: One end of the junction fails to match germline, which may point to a read error. The CDR3 sequence is CASSLPGANVLTF. The CDR3 bases are TGTGCTAGCAGCCTCCCCGGGGCCAACGTCCTGACTTTC. The rearrangement links TRBV7-7 to TRBJ2-6; unclear D gene. The CDR3 extends over 13 amino acids. Looked up from germline, CDR1 is SSHAT and CDR2 is FNYEAQ (reference sequence).

V gene TRBV18 combines with J gene TRBJ2-3, with 9 bases that match TRBD1. The length of the CDR3 is 17 residues. The trim removed 4 bases at V and 1 base at J, leaving 9 bases unmatched. From germline, CDR1 is KGHSH and CDR2 LQKENI. The CDR3 loop is CASSLFDRGTGTDTQYF. Written as DNA, the CDR3 is TGTGCCAGCTCACTTTTTGACAGGGGGACGGGCACAGATACGCAGTATTTT.

V usage is TRBV19 and J usage is TRBJ1-2; 7 bases line up with TRBD1. Germline V gene sequence: CDR1 LNHDA, CDR2 SQIVND (reference sequence). After removal of 6 bases from V and 4 bases from J, the junction contained 5 bases not matched to a gene. The CDR3 extends over 13 amino acids. CDR3: CASSGDSFYGYTF. The CDR3 coding sequence is TGTGCCAGTAGCGGGGACAGCTTCTATGGCTACACCTTC.

This clone was seen a few times. This chain joins TRBV28 and TRBJ2-5; D uncertain. The DNA matches TRBJ2-7 better at its end, which makes the J call doubtful. Per germline, CDR1 MDHEN and CDR2 SYDVKM. The CDR3 has 10 amino acids. The CDR3 spells CASSLYEQYF. CDR3 coding DNA: TGTGCCAGCAGTTTATACGAGCAGTACTTC.

The V and J genes are TRBV2 and TRBJ1-6; 10 bases fit TRBD1. The length of the CDR3 is 14 residues. The J segment lost 10 bases and the V segment lost 5 bases, leaving 5 bases of the junction unmatched. The germline CDR1 and CDR2 sequences are SNHLY and FYNNEI. The CDR3 DNA reads TGTGCCAGCAGTCCGACAGGGGGCCAATCACCCCTCCACTTT. Amino acids: CASSPTGGQSPLHF.